This T cell receptor beta chain appears in the sequencing data of a study of shared clonotypes between healthy human individuals. Regarding this clone: Its antigen is not identified.

Study findings and constraints: Despite large depth, rarefaction showed incomplete sorted-subset sequencing. Generally, estimated richness proved larger in naive subsets than it did in memory subsets.

Caucasian adults residing in Nashville, Tennessee made up all the donors. Sequenced by immunoSEQ multiplex PCR; TCRdb stores in-frame clones only, minus some. In the table there are around 2.5 million clones, roughly 93% of which are singletons. This receptor was obtained from a man aged 18 to 29 in good health. Some clones in this sample may be carry-over from other donors' samples. The sequencing sample was made of naive CD4+ T cells from PBMCs. The subset was: CD45RA+ positively selected.

For the CDR3, the DNA is TGTGCCAGCAGCTTAGCGCGGTTCTACCCGGGAGAGAGGTCGGAAAAACTGTTTTTT. Translating gives CASSLARFYPGERSEKLFF. The rearrangement joins TRBV7-9 to TRBJ1-4; no reliable D call. This CDR3 has 19 amino acids. Per the germline V gene, CDR1 is SEHNR and CDR2 is FQNEAQ (reference sequence). V gave up 0 bases and J gave up 8 bases, with 25 bases separating them.